This entry lists 16 T cell receptor beta chains sequenced from one sample in a study of synovial regulatory T cells in juvenile arthritis. TCRdb's copy holds only in-frame clones and misses some; the assay was immunoSEQ multiplex PCR. The ten top clones account for 1.7%, within a sample of around 9,500 clones. Antigen specificity for these receptors is unknown. Study findings and constraints: TCR diversity was lower in inflammation-associated blood Treg cells than in other blood Treg cells.

The sequenced sample was Treg cells from blood. Subset here: HLA-DR+ inflammation-associated blood Treg cells. Receptor source: a donor aged 2 to 35 with juvenile idiopathic arthritis.

The genes are TRBV15 and TRBJ2-7; with no DNA, the TCRdb D assignment of TRBD2 cannot be verified. Germline-derived CDR1 and CDR2 are LNHNV and YYDKDF (reference sequence). CDR3 size: 19 residues. No DNA has been recorded. CDR3 loop: CATSRDTRNHREGTYEQYF. Variable domain in full (rest from reference TRBV15 and TRBJ2-7): DAMVIQNPRYQVTQFGKPVTLSCSQTLNHNVMYWYQQKSSQAPKLLFHYYDKDFNNEADTPDNFQSRRPNTSFCFLDIRSPGLGDTAMYLCATSRDTRNHREGTYEQYFGPGTRLTVT.

V usage is TRBV14 and J usage is TRBJ2-7; the D call from TCRdb, TRBD2, cannot be confirmed without DNA. Per the germline V gene, CDR1 is SGHDN and CDR2 is FVKESK. The CDR3 is made up of 16 amino acids. No DNA is listed. CDR3 residues: CASGQDSELARYEQYF.

This clone counts as medium-sized by frequency. J is TRBJ1-4 and V is TRBV10-2; absent DNA, TCRdb's TRBD1 call cannot be checked. This CDR3 contains 13 residues. No DNA is given. The germline gives CDR1 WSHSY, CDR2 SAAADI. The CDR3 is CASTGHLNEKLFF.

The chain joins TRBV5-1 to TRBJ1-1; absent DNA, TCRdb's TRBD1 call cannot be checked. The germline V gene has CDR1 SGHRS and CDR2 YFSETQ. The CDR3 spans 16 residues. There is no recorded DNA. This CDR3 reads CASSFGQMLVDTEAFF. Full variable domain (remainder filled in from reference TRBV5-1 and TRBJ1-1): KAGVTQTPRYLIKTRGQQVTLSCSPISGHRSVSWYQQTPGQGLQFLFEYFSETQRNKGNFPGRFSGRQFSNSRSEMNVSTLELGDSALYLCASSFGQMLVDTEAFFGQGTRLTVV.

V usage is TRBV11-1 and J usage is TRBJ2-1; TCRdb's D call of TRBD1 is untestable without DNA. The CDR3 runs to 14 residues. A DNA sequence was not provided. CDR1 is SGHAT and CDR2 is FQDESV in the germline V gene (reference sequence). The CDR3: CASRFSQGYNEQFF.

This chain links TRBV15 with TRBJ1-2; checking the TCRdb D call of TRBD1 is not possible without DNA. Germline loops: CDR1 LNHNV, CDR2 YYDKDF (reference sequence). The CDR3 extends over 15 amino acids. The entry carries no DNA sequence. The chain's CDR3 is CATSRADGAEYGYTF.

The chain has TRBV29-1 and TRBJ1-1. Per the germline V gene, CDR1 is SQVTM and CDR2 is ANQGSEA. The CDR3 consists of 12 residues. Only the protein is available. CDR3 sequence: CSVELDDTEAFF.

This rearrangement joins TRBV4-2 to TRBJ2-3. Germline V gene sequence: CDR1 LGHNA, CDR2 YNFKEQ. CDR3 length equals 13 residues. DNA is not recorded here. The chain's CDR3 is CASSQGPAGTQYF.

V and J are TRBV4-2 and TRBJ1-2; no DNA is available, so the TRBD1 call from TCRdb remains unchecked. This CDR3 region has 14 residues. No DNA is recorded. Germline V CDR1 and CDR2: LGHNA, YNFKEQ. CDR3 sequence reads: CASSQDGRNYGYTF.

This clone is medium-sized (0.01 to 0.1%) by frequency. V and J are TRBV5-4 and TRBJ1-4. The CDR3 runs to 15 residues. No DNA sequence is on record. The V gene's germline CDR1 is SGHNT and CDR2 YYREEE (reference sequence). CDR3 sequence: CASSPEPTVDEKLFF.

The chain uses TRBV7-8 and TRBJ1-2. Germline V gene lookup returns CDR1 SGHVS and CDR2 FQNEAQ. This CDR3 region has 14 residues. A DNA sequence was not provided. This CDR3 reads CASSLGTLGYGYTF.

This chain links TRBV6-5 with TRBJ2-7; TCRdb outputs TRBD1, but without DNA this stays unchecked. CDR3 size: 15 residues. No DNA is recorded. From germline, CDR1 is MNHEY and CDR2 SVGAGI. This chain's CDR3 is CASSYSQGGTYEQYF.

The chain recombines TRBV6-5 with TRBJ1-1. The CDR3 is made up of 14 amino acids. No DNA has been recorded. Germline V gives CDR1 MNHEY, CDR2 SVGAGI. CDR3: CASSKGVGGTEAFF.

This chain joins TRBV30 and TRBJ1-2; TCRdb's D call, TRBD1, is unchecked because there is no DNA. The CDR3 is 14 amino acids. The DNA sequence is not available. Per germline, CDR1 GTSNPN and CDR2 SVGIG (reference sequence). The CDR3 loop reads CAWTGTGGVGGYTF.

This chain links TRBV7-2 with TRBJ2-1; TCRdb names TRBD2, which stays unverified in the absence of DNA. This CDR3 contains 18 residues. No DNA sequence was recorded. Germline CDR1 SGHTA, CDR2 FQGNSA. The chain's CDR3 is CASSLVGRSGGVRNEQFF.

V gene TRBV19 combines with J gene TRBJ2-1. CDR1 is LNHDA and CDR2 is SQIVND in the germline V gene (reference sequence). The CDR3 runs to 14 residues. No DNA appears here. The CDR3 sequence: CASSRSSGPKEQFF.